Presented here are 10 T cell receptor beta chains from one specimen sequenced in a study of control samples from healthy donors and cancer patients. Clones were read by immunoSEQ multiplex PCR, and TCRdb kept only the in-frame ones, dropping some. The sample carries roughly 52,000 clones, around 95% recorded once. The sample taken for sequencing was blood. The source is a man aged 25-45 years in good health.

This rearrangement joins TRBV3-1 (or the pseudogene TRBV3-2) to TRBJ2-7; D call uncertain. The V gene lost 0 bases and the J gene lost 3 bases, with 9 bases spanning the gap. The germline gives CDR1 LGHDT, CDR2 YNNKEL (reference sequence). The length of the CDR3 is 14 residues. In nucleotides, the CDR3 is TGTGCCAGCAGCCAAGAGGGCGGAAGCTACGAGCAGTACTTC. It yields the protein CASSQEGGSYEQYF.

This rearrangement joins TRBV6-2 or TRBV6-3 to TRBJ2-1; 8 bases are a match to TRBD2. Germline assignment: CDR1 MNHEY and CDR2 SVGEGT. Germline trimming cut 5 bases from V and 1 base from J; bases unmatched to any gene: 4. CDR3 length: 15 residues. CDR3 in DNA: TGTGCCAGCAGTACCAGCGGGAGATCCTACAATGAGCAGTTCTTC. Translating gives CASSTSGRSYNEQFF.

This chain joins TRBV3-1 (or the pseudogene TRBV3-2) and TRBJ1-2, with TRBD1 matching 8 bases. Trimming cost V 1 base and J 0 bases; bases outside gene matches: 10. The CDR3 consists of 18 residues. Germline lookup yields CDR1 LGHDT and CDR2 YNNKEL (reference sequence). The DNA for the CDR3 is TGTGCCAGCAGCCAAGCGAGGACAGGGTGGGTAGCTAACTATGGCTACACCTTC. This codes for CASSQARTGWVANYGYTF.

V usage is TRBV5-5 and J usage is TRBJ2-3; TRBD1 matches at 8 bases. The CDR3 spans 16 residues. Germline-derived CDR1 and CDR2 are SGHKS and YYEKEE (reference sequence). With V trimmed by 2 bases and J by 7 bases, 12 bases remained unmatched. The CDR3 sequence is CASSLSPGTGSYTQYF. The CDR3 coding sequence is TGTGCCAGCAGCTTAAGCCCCGGGACAGGATCTTATACGCAGTATTTT.

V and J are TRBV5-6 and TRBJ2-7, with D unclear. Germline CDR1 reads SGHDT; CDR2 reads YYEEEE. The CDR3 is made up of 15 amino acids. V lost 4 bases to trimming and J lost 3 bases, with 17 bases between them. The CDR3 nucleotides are TGTGCCAGCAGCCCCGGGTCAGGTGGGTTCTACGAGCAGTACTTC. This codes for CASSPGSGGFYEQYF. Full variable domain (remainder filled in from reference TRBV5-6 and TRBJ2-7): DAGVTQSPTHLIKTRGQQVTLRCSPKSGHDTVSWYQQALGQGPQFIFQYYEEEERQRGNFPDRFSGHQFPNYSSELNVNALLLGDSALYLCASSPGSGGFYEQYFGPGTRLTVT.

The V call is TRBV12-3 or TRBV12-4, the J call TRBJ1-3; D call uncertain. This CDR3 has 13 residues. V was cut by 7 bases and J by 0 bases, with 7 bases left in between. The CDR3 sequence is CASTLHSGNTIYF. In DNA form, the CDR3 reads TGTGCCAGCACCCTGCACTCTGGAAACACCATATATTTT.

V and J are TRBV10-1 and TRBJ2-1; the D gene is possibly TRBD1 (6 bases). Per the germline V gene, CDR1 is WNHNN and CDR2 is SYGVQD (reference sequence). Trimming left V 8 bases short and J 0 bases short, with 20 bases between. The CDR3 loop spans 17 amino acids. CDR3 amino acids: CASRVPRDINSYNEQFF. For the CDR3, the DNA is TGCGCCAGCCGAGTGCCCCGGGACATCAACTCCTACAATGAGCAGTTCTTC.

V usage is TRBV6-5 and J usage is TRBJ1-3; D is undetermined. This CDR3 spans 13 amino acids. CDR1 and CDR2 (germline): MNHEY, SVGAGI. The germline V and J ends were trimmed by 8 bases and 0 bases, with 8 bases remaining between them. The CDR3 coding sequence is TGTGCCAGCCCCCATGGCTCTGGAAACACCATATATTTT. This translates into CASPHGSGNTIYF.

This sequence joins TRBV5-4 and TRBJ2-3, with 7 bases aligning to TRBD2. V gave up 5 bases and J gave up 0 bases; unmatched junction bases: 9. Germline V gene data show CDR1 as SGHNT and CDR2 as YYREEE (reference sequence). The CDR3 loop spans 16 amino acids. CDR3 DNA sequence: TGTGCCAGCAGGGGTTCCGCGGGAGTCAGCACAGATACGCAGTATTTT. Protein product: CASRGSAGVSTDTQYF.

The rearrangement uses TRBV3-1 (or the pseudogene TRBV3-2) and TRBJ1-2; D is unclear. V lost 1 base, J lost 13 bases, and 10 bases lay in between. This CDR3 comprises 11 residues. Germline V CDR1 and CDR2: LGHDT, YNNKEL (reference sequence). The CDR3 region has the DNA TGTGCCAGCAGCCAAGGGAGGGAAGGCACCTTC. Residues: CASSQGREGTF.